Each of the 27 T cell receptor beta chains below was sequenced from the same sample in a study of graft-versus-host responses after intestinal transplantation (dated by TCRdb to about 2021). Intraepithelial and lamina propria lymphocytes were isolated from graft specimens using dithiothreitol, EDTA incubations and collagenase D digestion. Library construction relied on the immunoSEQ multiplex PCR assay. The table comes from immuneACCESS by way of TCRdb, which keeps in-frame sequences with V and J called. Part of the clones is missing from these tables; in studies checked, under half for an unresolved V gene and the rest for unknown reasons. This sample gives 150 to 200 clones in total; 85% to 95% of them show up just once. The biggest ten clones account for around 12% of the sample. Sequencing was performed on ileum tissue, taken around 14 days after transplant. These receptors came from a human patient who received an intestinal transplant, so some T cells may come from the graft donor.

The V gene is TRBV4-3, the J gene TRBJ1-1, with a possible D match to TRBD1 (5 bases). Germline loops: CDR1 LGHNA, CDR2 YSLEER. Trimming stripped 3 bases from V and 5 bases from J, with 13 bases between. CDR3 size: 14 residues. CDR3: CASSQIRDWTEAFF. The CDR3 bases are TGCGCCAGCAGCCAGATCAGGGACTGGACTGAAGCTTTCTTT.

This chain uses TRBV4-3 with TRBJ2-1; 9 positions match TRBD2. Germline V gene data show CDR1 as LGHNA and CDR2 as YSLEER. The CDR3 runs 17 residues. Unmatched junction bases numbered 9, after V lost 0 bases and J lost 6 bases. In DNA, the CDR3 is TGCGCCAGCAGCCAAGACTTTAGCGGGGGCTGGTCCAATGAGCAGTTCTTC. This encodes CASSQDFSGGWSNEQFF.

This clone was picked up one time. The V gene is TRBV6-5, the J gene TRBJ2-7; D possibly corresponds to TRBD1 (6 bases). V shed 6 bases and J shed 3 bases, with 15 bases lying between them. The CDR3 runs to 14 residues. From germline, CDR1 is MNHEY and CDR2 SVGAGI. As DNA, the CDR3 is TGTGCCAGCAGCCTACAGGGCCACATCTACGAGCAGTACTTC. Amino acid sequence: CASSLQGHIYEQYF.

The chain couples TRBV21-1 to TRBJ1-5. TRBV21-1 is annotated as a pseudogene. This CDR3 comprises 17 residues. The CDR3 region has the DNA TGTGCCAGCAGGATAGTCCTAGCTACATGGCATCATCAGCCCCAGCATTTT. It yields the protein CASRIVLATWHHQPQHF.

The chain links TRBV5-1 to TRBJ2-7; 10 nucleotides line up with TRBD1. The CDR3 covers 14 residues. V shed 3 bases and J 0 bases; nucleotides not matched to a gene: 0. Germline CDR1 is SGHRS and CDR2 is YFSETQ. CDR3 DNA: TGCGCCAGCAGCTGGACAGGGGGCTCCTACGAGCAGTACTTC. Protein: CASSWTGGSYEQYF.

Written as DNA, the CDR3 is TGTGCCAGTAGTACTCGTAGCGGGGGGCGGGACGAGCAGTACTTC. This gives the protein CASSTRSGGRDEQYF. V gene TRBV19 combines with J gene TRBJ2-5; TRBD2 matches 10 bases. The assigned J gene may be wrong: the sequence end matches TRBJ2-7 better. The CDR3 has 15 residues. Per germline, CDR1 LNHDA and CDR2 SQIVND (reference sequence).

This chain connects TRBV28 to TRBJ1-3; D is unclear. V gave up 5 bases and J gave up 2 bases, with 13 bases separating them. Germline CDR1 is MDHEN and CDR2 is SYDVKM. The CDR3 is 15 residues long. The CDR3 DNA sequence: TGTGCCAGCAGTCCCCCGCGGGAGGCTGGAAACACCATATATTTT. Its translation is CASSPPREAGNTIYF.

The chain is built from TRBV9 and TRBJ2-5; 7 bases align to TRBD2. The J call could be wrong; TRBJ2-7 is a better fit for the DNA end. Germline CDR1 and CDR2: SGDLS and YYNGEE. This CDR3 has 15 amino acids. CDR3 DNA: TGTGCCAGCAGCGTTGGGGACTACGGGTCTCACGAGCAGTACTTC. The encoded protein is CASSVGDYGSHEQYF.

The CDR3 region has the DNA TGTGCCAGCAGTGGTACGAAAAGTGGGAGAAAGACCTATGGCTACACCTTC. Its translation: CASSGTKSGRKTYGYTF. This chain connects TRBV6-1 to TRBJ1-2; D uncertain. The CDR3 covers 17 residues. V gave up 4 bases and J gave up 4 bases, with 22 bases separating them. The germline CDR1 and CDR2 sequences are MNHNS and SASEGT.

The CDR3 DNA reads TGTGCCAGCAGCTCCAGAGACTCACCCTACGAGCAGTACTTC. As protein: CASSSRDSPYEQYF. The V call is TRBV11-3, the J call TRBJ2-7, with D unclear. Germline values: CDR1 SGHNT, CDR2 YENEEA. The CDR3 loop spans 14 amino acids. V was shortened by 4 bases and J by 2 bases, with 12 bases between the two germline ends. The whole variable domain, filled in from reference TRBV11-3 and TRBJ2-7, reads EAGVVQSPRYKIIEKKQPVAFWCNPISGHNTLYWYLQNLGQGPELLIRYENEEAVDDSQLPKDRFSAERLKGVDSTLKIQPAELGDSAVYLCASSSRDSPYEQYFGPGTRLTVT.

The chain combines TRBV30 with TRBJ1-3; D remains ambiguous. The CDR3 contains 14 residues. V lost 5 bases, J lost 0 bases, and 11 bases lay in between. Germline V gives CDR1 GTSNPN, CDR2 SVGIG (reference sequence). CDR3 DNA sequence: TGTGCCTGGGGTTTGGGCATCTCTGGAAACACCATATATTTT. It is translated as CAWGLGISGNTIYF.

The V call is TRBV7-8, the J call TRBJ1-1; D remains ambiguous. Trimming cost V 1 base and J 0 bases, with 9 bases left between them. CDR1 and CDR2 (germline): SGHVS, FQNEAQ. The CDR3 totals 15 residues. CDR3 amino acids: CASSLGTSMNTEAFF. As DNA, the CDR3 is TGTGCCAGCAGCTTAGGAACATCCATGAACACTGAAGCTTTCTTT.

The table lists this clone with a few counts. The chain employs TRBV9 and TRBJ2-7; TRBD2 matches at 7 bases. CDR1 is SGDLS, CDR2 YYNGEE, per germline. The CDR3 loop spans 15 amino acids. Germline trimming cut 2 bases from V and 5 bases from J; bases unmatched to any gene: 10. The CDR3 here is CASSVGDYGSHEQYF. Here the CDR3 DNA reads TGTGCCAGCAGCGTTGGGGACTACGGGTCTCACGAGCAGTACTTC.

The chain carries TRBV9 and TRBJ1-4; 7 bases are a match to TRBD1. Per the germline V gene, CDR1 is SGDLS and CDR2 is YYNGEE. V gave up 4 bases and J gave up 7 bases; unmatched junction bases: 10. The CDR3 has 15 residues. The CDR3 region has the DNA TGTGCCAGCAGCCCCAGGACAGGAACGGGTGAAAAACTGTTTTTT. This encodes CASSPRTGTGEKLFF.

The CDR3 nucleotides read TGTGCCTGGAGTTCTGGTTTTAGCACTGAAGCTTTCTTT. Protein: CAWSSGFSTEAFF. The chain joins TRBV30 to TRBJ1-1; D is unresolved. Germline V gene lookup returns CDR1 GTSNPN and CDR2 SVGIG (reference sequence). Between the trimmed V and J ends, which lost 2 bases and 4 bases, there was a span of 11 bases. This CDR3 has 13 amino acids.

The chain couples TRBV6-7 to TRBJ2-6; 8 bases agree with TRBD1. TRBV6-7 is designated an ORF whose function remains uncertain. The CDR3 consists of 19 residues. J was trimmed by 0 bases and V by 5 bases; bases with no gene match: 12. The CDR3 protein is CASSRTGSNEVSGANVLTF. CDR3 nucleotide sequence: TGTGCCAGCAGTCGGACAGGGTCTAATGAAGTCTCTGGGGCCAACGTCCTGACTTTC.

The rearrangement uses TRBV7-9 and TRBJ2-1; no definite D call. The CDR3 sequence is 16 residues long. Trimming left V 4 bases short and J 7 bases short, with 20 bases between. In germline, CDR1 is SEHNR, CDR2 FQNEAQ (reference sequence). The CDR3 loop is CASSSQSFHLNNEQFF. The DNA for the CDR3 is TGTGCCAGCAGCTCTCAGTCTTTCCATTTAAATAATGAGCAGTTCTTC.

V and J are TRBV10-3 and TRBJ2-5, with TRBD1 as a possible D gene (7 bases). The germline gives CDR1 ENHRY, CDR2 SYGVKD. The V end lost 4 bases, the J end lost 5 bases, and 20 bases lay between the germline ends. The CDR3 is 16 residues long. CDR3 coding DNA: TGTGCCATCAGTGTTACCAGGGGGGACCGGGAGGAGACCCAGTACTTC. This translates into CAISVTRGDREETQYF.

In DNA form, the CDR3 reads TGTGCCAGCAGCTTCCAAACAGGGCCCACCTACGAGCAGTACTTC. Protein sequence: CASSFQTGPTYEQYF. This chain connects TRBV5-6 to TRBJ2-7; D is perhaps TRBD1 (6 bases). V was pared by 2 bases and J by 2 bases, with 14 bases between. CDR1 and CDR2 (germline): SGHDT, YYEEEE. The length of the CDR3 is 15 residues.

This chain links TRBV27 with TRBJ1-1; D unclear. V was pared by 3 bases and J by 1 base, with 6 bases between. The germline CDR1 and CDR2 sequences are MNHEY and SMNVEV (reference sequence). This CDR3 region has 13 residues. CDR3 amino acids: CASSLGENTEAFF. The CDR3, as DNA: TGTGCCAGCAGTTTGGGAGAGAACACTGAAGCTTTCTTT.

Points on this clone: Its ends do not fully match the called genes, so a read error is possible. Other DNA sequences from this sample encode an identical CDR3 as well. The chain employs TRBV27 and TRBJ1-2, with a possible D match to TRBD1 (6 bases). The CDR3 runs 12 residues. Germline CDR1 MNHEY, CDR2 SMNVEV (reference sequence). The chain's CDR3 is CASPNRDYGYTF. CDR3 bases: TGCGCCAGCCCCAACAGGGACTATGGCTACACCTTC.

This clone was counted a few times. The chain combines TRBV2 with TRBJ2-6; D uncertain. With 4 bases removed from V and 5 bases from J, the gap between germline ends came to 21 bases. Germline V gene sequence: CDR1 SNHLY, CDR2 FYNNEI. The CDR3 covers 18 residues. CDR3 sequence reads: CASSGQCTIQSRANVLTF. The CDR3 DNA is TGTGCCAGCAGTGGCCAGTGTACGATACAAAGTCGGGCCAACGTCCTGACTTTC.

The chain employs TRBV7-2 and TRBJ2-7, with 12 bases lining up with TRBD2. Germline trimming cut 4 bases from V and 4 bases from J; bases unmatched to any gene: 2. Germline CDR1 SGHTA, CDR2 FQGNSA. The CDR3 contains 14 residues. Here the CDR3 DNA reads TGTGCCAGCAGCTCGGGACTAGCGGGTTACGAGCAGTACTTC. The encoded protein is CASSSGLAGYEQYF.

This clone was detected once. The CDR3 sequence: CAWSPQDQPQHF. CDR3 bases: TGTGCCTGGAGTCCACAGGATCAGCCCCAGCATTTT. V usage is TRBV30 and J usage is TRBJ1-5; the D gene is possibly TRBD1 (5 bases). Trimming pared 2 bases from V and 5 bases from J, leaving 7 bases between. Per germline, CDR1 GTSNPN and CDR2 SVGIG (reference sequence). The CDR3 extends over 12 amino acids.

This chain joins TRBV30 and TRBJ1-6; TRBD1 is a possible D gene (5 bases). The V and J ends lost 0 bases and 0 bases respectively, with 12 bases between them. The CDR3 spans 17 residues. The V gene's germline CDR1 is GTSNPN and CDR2 SVGIG (reference sequence). The CDR3, as DNA: TGTGCCTGGAGTGTACTTCCAGACAGCTCCTATAATTCACCCCTCCACTTT. This sequence encodes CAWSVLPDSSYNSPLHF.

This chain joins TRBV11-2 and TRBJ2-1; 10 nucleotides agree with TRBD2. The length of the CDR3 is 18 residues. Per the germline V gene, CDR1 is SGHAT and CDR2 is FQNNGV. The trim removed 2 bases at V and 1 base at J, leaving 8 bases unmatched. Written as DNA, the CDR3 is TGTGCCAGCAGCTTACCCTTAGCGGGGGGCCTGTCCTACAATGAGCAGTTCTTC. This gives the protein CASSLPLAGGLSYNEQFF.

The chain links TRBV29-1 to TRBJ1-2, with 9 bases fitting TRBD1. The CDR3 is 14 amino acids. V gave up 7 bases and J gave up 8 bases; unmatched junction bases: 14. The germline gives CDR1 SQVTM, CDR2 ANQGSEA. The CDR3, as DNA: TGCAGCGGGGGGGACAGGGCTGATCCAAAGGGCTACACCTTC. Its protein is CSGGDRADPKGYTF.